Listed below are T cell receptor beta chains from one sample, sequenced in a study of TIL therapy for anti-PD-1-resistant metastatic lung cancer. Profiled with immunoSEQ multiplex PCR; TCRdb holds only in-frame clones, not every one. The top ten hold about 1.8% of the sample, which has about 59,000 clones, less than 75% seen once. The sequences come from blood, collected at baseline. The receptors come from a person aged 25 to 85 with non-small cell lung cancer. Each CDR3 is given with its conserved first and last residue. A D gene is named only where the DNA matches it firmly. Some rows have no size entry. The others give once, few or many, or a class for an expanded clone.

clone_size,v_call,j_call,d_call,cdr3_nt,cdr3_aa
.,TRBV28,TRBJ2-5,TRBD2,TGTGCCAGCAGTCCCCCAGGGACTAGGAGGGAGACCCAGTACTTC,CASSPPGTRRETQYF
.,TRBV6-5,TRBJ2-7,.,TGTGCCAGCAGAAAAGTAAACAGCTACGAGCAGTACTTC,CASRKVNSYEQYF
.,TRBV7-2,TRBJ1-3,.,TGTGCCAGCAGCTTAACTCCGGGGGCTACCTCTGGAAACACCATATATTTT,CASSLTPGATSGNTIYF
.,TRBV28,TRBJ2-6,.,TGTGCCAGCAGTTCACCGAGCTCTGGGGCCAACGTCCTGACTTTC,CASSSPSSGANVLTF
.,TRBV14,TRBJ2-3,.,TGTGCCAGCAGCGGAAGATGGGTTGATACGCAGTATTTT,CASSGRWVDTQYF
once,TRBV4-3,TRBJ2-2,TRBD1,TGCGCCAGCAGGCAACAGGGGGCGGGCACCGGGGAGCTGTTTTTT,CASRQQGAGTGELFF
.,TRBV5-4,TRBJ2-7,.,TGTGCCAGCAGCTTCAGGGGCTCCTACGAGCAGTACTTC,CASSFRGSYEQYF
.,TRBV25-1,TRBJ2-1,.,TGTGCCAGCACCGGGACATTCGAGCAGTTCTTC,CASTGTFEQFF
.,TRBV7-2,TRBJ2-7,TRBD2,TGTGCCAGCAGCTTAACGGGACTATCAGACGAGCAGTACTTC,CASSLTGLSDEQYF
.,TRBV5-5,TRBJ1-1,TRBD1,TGTGCCAGCAGCTTCGCCGGTGACAGGGGAGCTTTCTTT,CASSFAGDRGAFF
.,TRBV7-2,TRBJ2-7,TRBD1,TGTGCCAGCGGGACAGGGATAGGGGCCTACGAGCAGTACTTC,CASGTGIGAYEQYF
.,TRBV7-2,TRBJ2-7,TRBD1,TGTGCCAGCAGCCTGGGACAGGGGGCTTGGGGGATATACGAGCAGTACTTC,CASSLGQGAWGIYEQYF
.,TRBV9,TRBJ2-2,TRBD2,TGTGCCAGCAGCTCTAGCGGGAGGTTTGACGGGGAGCTGTTTTTT,CASSSSGRFDGELFF
.,TRBV5-1,TRBJ1-2,TRBD1,TGCGCCAGCAGCTTGTCGGACAGGGCGGACTATGGCTACACCTTC,CASSLSDRADYGYTF
once,TRBV5-4,TRBJ1-2,.,TGTGCCAGCAGCTTTGATAGGGCGAACATCTATGGCTACACCTTC,CASSFDRANIYGYTF
.,TRBV7-2,TRBJ2-3,.,TGTGCCAGCAGCTTAGTCTCGGTGCGGCCGGGAAGGACAGATACGCAGTATTTT,CASSLVSVRPGRTDTQYF
few,TRBV28,TRBJ2-1,TRBD1,TGTGCCAGCAGACTGGCCGGAGGGACAGGGGGCAATGAGCAGTTCTTC,CASRLAGGTGGNEQFF
.,TRBV9,TRBJ2-1,TRBD2,TGTGCCAGCAGCCCGCGGGGGGCCCTTACCCATGAGCAGTTCTTC,CASSPRGALTHEQFF
.,TRBV2,TRBJ2-7,TRBD1,TGTGCCAGCAGTGAAGAGAAGACAGGGGCGTACGAGCAGTACTTC,CASSEEKTGAYEQYF
.,TRBV19,TRBJ1-4,.,TGTGCCAGTAGTATCCGTAGTCTACAAGAAGGGGAAAAACTGTTTTTT,CASSIRSLQEGEKLFF
.,TRBV7-8,TRBJ2-2,.,TGTGCCAGCAGCTTAATATCGGGGGCGAACACCGGGGAGCTGTTTTTT,CASSLISGANTGELFF
.,TRBV19,TRBJ1-2,TRBD1,TGTGCCAGTAGTATAGATTCTGGACAGGCGCGGGGCTACACCTTC,CASSIDSGQARGYTF
.,TRBV27,TRBJ2-4,.,TGTGCCAGCAGTTTAAGGGGCGAAAACATTCAGTACTTC,CASSLRGENIQYF
.,TRBV19,TRBJ2-1,TRBD2,TGTGCCAGTAGTGCCTCCGGGACTAGACTTTACAATGAGCAGTTCTTC,CASSASGTRLYNEQFF
.,TRBV2,TRBJ2-1,.,TGTGCCAGCAAGACCTACTACCCGAGTGAGCAGTTCTTC,CASKTYYPSEQFF
.,TRBV27,TRBJ2-7,TRBD1,TGTGCCAGCAGCCTCCGGGACAGGGGCACCTACGAGCAGTACTTC,CASSLRDRGTYEQYF
.,TRBV19,TRBJ2-5,.,TGTGCCAGTAGTATACTAGCCACAGAGACCCAGTACTTC,CASSILATETQYF
few,TRBV6-5,TRBJ1-2,.,TGTGCCAGCAGCGGGACAACCTATGGCTACACCTTC,CASSGTTYGYTF
.,TRBV6-6,TRBJ2-7,TRBD2,TGTGCCAGCAGTTCGAGCGGGGCCAGCTCCTACGAGCAGTACTTC,CASSSSGASSYEQYF
.,TRBV6-6,TRBJ1-5,.,TGTGCCAGCAGTCCGCCCGGCAGGGGTGGCAATCAGCCCCAGCATTTT,CASSPPGRGGNQPQHF
.,TRBV5-5,TRBJ2-5,TRBD2,TGTGCCAGCAGCTTTCTAGCGGGTCTTCAAGAGACCCAGTACTTC,CASSFLAGLQETQYF
.,TRBV30,TRBJ2-1,.,TGTGCCTGGAGCCGGGGACGGTACAATGAGCAGTTCTTC,CAWSRGRYNEQFF
.,TRBV5-1,TRBJ2-3,.,TGCGCCAGCAGCCCAGGGGGGGACGAGTGGGATACGCAGTATTTT,CASSPGGDEWDTQYF
.,TRBV6-5,TRBJ2-4,TRBD2,TGTGCCAGCAGCCCCGGGACTATCAAAAACATTCAGTACTTC,CASSPGTIKNIQYF
few,TRBV10-1,TRBJ1-1,TRBD1,TGCGCCAGCAGTGAATACAAAACCGGGACAGGGGGAACTGAAGCTTTCTTT,CASSEYKTGTGGTEAFF
.,TRBV5-4,TRBJ2-7,.,TGTGCCAGCAGCTTGGTTGGGAATGCCGAGCAGTACTTC,CASSLVGNAEQYF
few,TRBV4-1,TRBJ1-1,.,TGCGCCAGCAGCCCCCACGGGGCGAACCTCTTGAACACTGAAGCTTTCTTT,CASSPHGANLLNTEAFF
few,TRBV5-1,TRBJ1-2,TRBD1,TGCGCCAGCAGCCCGGACAGGGTTAACTATGGCTACACCTTC,CASSPDRVNYGYTF
.,TRBV9,TRBJ1-3,.,TGTGCCAGCACAGCCTTCTCTGGAAACACCATATATTTT,CASTAFSGNTIYF
.,TRBV15,TRBJ1-5,TRBD1,TGTGCCACTGGCCTGATCGGACAGGGGTTGCATTTT,CATGLIGQGLHF
.,TRBV28,TRBJ2-1,.,TGTGCCAGCAGCTTAGGGACTTCGGGGGAGCAGTTCTTC,CASSLGTSGEQFF